Following are 24 T cell receptor beta chains from one sample sequenced in a study of cytomegalovirus exposure and HLA in healthy donors (dated by TCRdb to 2017 to 2019). Libraries were built with the immunoSEQ multiplex PCR assay. The multiplex PCR relied on a mix of 60 forward primers for TCR Vbeta segments and 13 reverse primers for TCR Jbeta segments. TCRdb's version of the immuneACCESS table is confined to in-frame rearrangements and falls short of the full clone set. An unresolved V gene accounts for under half of the shortfall where checked; the remainder is of unknown origin. This sample lists about 98,000 clones; around four fifths were detected once. The ten most abundant clones make up approximately 3.7% of the sample. Sample: PBMCs. These receptors all stem from a female donor in good health and CMV-seropositive.

The chain recombines TRBV2 with TRBJ2-3; a weak D match, TRBD1 (5 bases). The CDR3 extends over 15 amino acids. Trimming shortened V by 5 bases and J by 3 bases, and 15 bases separated the two germline ends. Looked up from germline, CDR1 is SNHLY and CDR2 is FYNNEI. The CDR3 DNA is TGTGCCAGCAGTAACCCAACCTACAGGACAGATACGCAGTATTTT. It specifies CASSNPTYRTDTQYF.

This chain uses TRBV19 with TRBJ1-5; unclear D gene. V lost 11 bases to trimming and J lost 2 bases, with 13 bases between them. CDR3 size: 13 residues. Germline CDR1 is LNHDA and CDR2 is SQIVND (reference sequence). The CDR3 coding sequence is TGTGCCGGCTCCGAGCAGGGCAATCAGCCCCAGCATTTT. This codes for CAGSEQGNQPQHF. The full variable domain, in which reference TRBV19 and TRBJ1-5 provide the parts outside the CDR3, is DGGITQSPKYLFRKEGQNVTLSCEQNLNHDAMYWYRQDPGQGLRLIYYSQIVNDFQKGDIAEGYSVSREKKESFPLTVTSAQKNPTAFYLCAGSEQGNQPQHFGDGTRLSIL.

V and J are TRBV9 and TRBJ1-2, with TRBD1 matching over 8 bases. With 5 bases clipped from V and 6 bases from J, the junction kept 9 bases outside the gene matches. There are 14 residues in the CDR3. The V gene's germline CDR1 is SGDLS and CDR2 YYNGEE. CDR3 sequence: CASSIRMDRDGYTF. The CDR3 nucleotides are TGTGCCAGCAGTATTAGGATGGACAGGGATGGCTACACCTTC.

This sequence joins TRBV6-1 and TRBJ2-1; weak D call: TRBD2 (5 bases). Germline-derived CDR1 and CDR2 are MNHNS and SASEGT. The CDR3 is 13 amino acids. Trimming took off 2 bases at V and 9 bases at J, with 11 bases between the two ends. The CDR3 nucleotides are TGTGCCAGCAGTGAAAGGAGCCGGGGTGAGCAGTTCTTC. It yields the protein CASSERSRGEQFF.

This chain connects TRBV5-1 to TRBJ2-7; TRBD1 might be the D (6 bases). The V and J ends lost 0 bases and 2 bases respectively, with 12 bases between them. Germline assignment: CDR1 SGHRS and CDR2 YFSETQ. This CDR3 is 15 amino acids long. Written as DNA, the CDR3 is TGCGCCAGCAGCTTGGCCCGGACAGTAACCTACGAGCAGTACTTC. As protein: CASSLARTVTYEQYF.

The chain uses TRBV5-1 and TRBJ2-2, with TRBD2 matching 11 bases. CDR3 length equals 17 residues. J gave up 7 bases and V 6 bases, and 14 bases lay outside the gene matches. Per the germline V gene, CDR1 is SGHRS and CDR2 is YFSETQ. The CDR3 here is CASTLLVAGGYDGELFF. The CDR3 region has the DNA TGCGCCAGCACCCTCCTCGTAGCGGGAGGGTATGACGGGGAGCTGTTTTTT.

This clone was counted between two and nine times. The J gene is TRBJ1-2, the V gene TRBV5-6; D perhaps matches TRBD1 (6 bases). Germline assignment: CDR1 SGHDT and CDR2 YYEEEE. V was pared by 1 base and J by 5 bases, with 12 bases between. The CDR3 loop spans 14 amino acids. For the CDR3, the DNA is TGTGCCAGCAGCTTGATGGGGCAGGGGTATGGCTACACCTTC. Its translation is CASSLMGQGYGYTF.

The chain links TRBV5-4 to TRBJ2-7; 8 positions match TRBD2. CDR3 size: 14 residues. Germline CDR1 is SGHNT and CDR2 is YYREEE (reference sequence). With 0 bases clipped from V and 7 bases from J, the junction kept 6 bases outside the gene matches. CDR3 sequence: CASSLAGTSGEQYF. DNA for the CDR3: TGTGCCAGCAGCTTGGCCGGGACTAGTGGAGAGCAGTACTTC. Full variable domain (remainder filled in from reference TRBV5-4 and TRBJ2-7): ETGVTQSPTHLIKTRGQQVTLRCSSQSGHNTVSWYQQALGQGPQFIFQYYREEENGRGNFPPRFSGLQFPNYSSELNVNALELDDSALYLCASSLAGTSGEQYFGPGTRLTVT.

The rearrangement links TRBV6-5 to TRBJ2-7; D is possibly TRBD1 (6 bases). The V end lost 6 bases, the J end lost 0 bases, and 15 bases lay between the germline ends. Per the germline V gene, CDR1 is MNHEY and CDR2 is SVGAGI. The CDR3 loop spans 15 amino acids. This CDR3 is CASSRGQPSSYEQYF. The CDR3 bases are TGTGCCAGCAGCCGCGGACAGCCGAGCTCCTACGAGCAGTACTTC.

The CDR3: CASSLGARDEQFF. CDR3 in DNA: TGTGCCAGCAGCTTAGGGGCCAGGGATGAGCAGTTCTTC. This chain uses TRBV7-6 with TRBJ2-1; a possible D gene is TRBD1 (5 bases). Per the germline V gene, CDR1 is SGHVS and CDR2 is FNYEAQ. Trimming took off 1 base at V and 8 bases at J, with 9 bases between the two ends. This CDR3 contains 13 residues.

The gene calls are TRBV7-2 and TRBJ2-5, with 7 bases fitting TRBD2. With the DNA end fitting TRBJ2-7 better, the J assignment may be wrong. The CDR3 consists of 16 residues. The germline CDR1 and CDR2 sequences are SGHTA and FQGNSA. The CDR3 spells CASSSLIREASYEQYF. Written as DNA, the CDR3 is TGTGCCAGCAGCTCCCTGATCCGGGAGGCTTCCTACGAGCAGTACTTC.

V gene TRBV18 combines with J gene TRBJ2-6; 10 bases align to TRBD1. Germline values: CDR1 KGHSH, CDR2 LQKENI. There are 17 residues in the CDR3. After removal of 3 bases from V and 1 base from J, the junction contained 3 bases not matched to a gene. CDR3 coding DNA: TGTGCCAGCTCACCGGGACAGGGGAAGTCTGGGGCCAACGTCCTGACTTTC. This gives the protein CASSPGQGKSGANVLTF.

The rearrangement uses TRBV9 and TRBJ2-1; 14 nucleotides agree with TRBD2. The V gene's germline CDR1 is SGDLS and CDR2 YYNGEE. Unmatched junction bases numbered 1, after V lost 3 bases and J lost 2 bases. The CDR3 covers 16 residues. CDR3 amino acids: CASSETSGGAYNEQFF. CDR3 DNA sequence: TGTGCCAGCAGCGAGACTAGCGGGGGGGCCTACAATGAGCAGTTCTTC.

This clone was observed a single time. The genes are TRBV27 and TRBJ2-1; 10 bases line up with TRBD2. This CDR3 has 16 amino acids. The germline gives CDR1 MNHEY, CDR2 SMNVEV (reference sequence). With 2 bases clipped from V and 3 bases from J, the junction kept 4 bases outside the gene matches. This CDR3 reads CASSLRASGGYNEQFF. In DNA, the CDR3 is TGTGCCAGCAGTTTAAGGGCTAGCGGGGGCTACAATGAGCAGTTCTTC.

The chain joins TRBV15 to TRBJ1-1; D might be TRBD1 (5 bases). V lost 4 bases and J 0 bases, leaving 15 bases between the germline ends. This CDR3 region has 16 residues. Germline loops: CDR1 LNHNV, CDR2 YYDKDF (reference sequence). CDR3: CATSIGGAGMNTEAFF. The CDR3 DNA is TGTGCCACCAGCATTGGAGGGGCGGGAATGAACACTGAAGCTTTCTTT.

This clone has only one observation. This chain joins TRBV7-6 and TRBJ2-1, with 9 positions matching TRBD1. CDR3 length: 14 amino acids. Per germline, CDR1 SGHVS and CDR2 FNYEAQ. V trimming: 5 bases; J trimming: 7 bases; junction bases outside the gene matches: 6. In DNA form, the CDR3 reads TGTGCCAGCAGCACAGGGACAGGGTCGAATGAGCAGTTCTTC. Protein sequence: CASSTGTGSNEQFF.

J is TRBJ2-4 and V is TRBV6-1, with 7 bases lining up with TRBD1. Trimming removed 3 bases from V and 4 bases from J; junction bases left unmatched: 6. CDR1 and CDR2 (germline): MNHNS, SASEGT. The CDR3 extends over 15 amino acids. In DNA form, the CDR3 reads TGTGCCAGCAGTGATAGGGCAGGGGGTAAAAACATTCAGTACTTC. It is translated as CASSDRAGGKNIQYF.

This rearrangement joins TRBV19 to TRBJ2-1, with 9 bases that match TRBD1. This CDR3 contains 13 residues. Germline values: CDR1 LNHDA, CDR2 SQIVND (reference sequence). With V trimmed by 6 bases and J by 5 bases, 2 bases remained unmatched. CDR3 residues: CASRRTGDNEQFF. The CDR3 bases are TGTGCCAGTAGAAGGACAGGGGACAATGAGCAGTTCTTC. The full variable domain, in which reference TRBV19 and TRBJ2-1 provide the parts outside the CDR3, is DGGITQSPKYLFRKEGQNVTLSCEQNLNHDAMYWYRQDPGQGLRLIYYSQIVNDFQKGDIAEGYSVSREKKESFPLTVTSAQKNPTAFYLCASRRTGDNEQFFGPGTRLTVL.

The chain recombines TRBV5-1 with TRBJ1-1; no clear D gene. Germline lookup yields CDR1 SGHRS and CDR2 YFSETQ. This CDR3 contains 15 residues. The V and J ends lost 0 bases and 3 bases respectively, with 12 bases between them. Here the CDR3 reads CASSLDFQVYTEAFF. The CDR3 bases are TGCGCCAGCAGCTTGGATTTCCAGGTGTACACTGAAGCTTTCTTT.

As DNA, the CDR3 is TGTGCCAGCTGCCGACAGCTATTAGAGTACGAGCAGTACTTC. Protein product: CASCRQLLEYEQYF. V and J are TRBV6-1 and TRBJ2-7; weak D call: TRBD1 (5 bases). In germline, CDR1 is MNHNS, CDR2 SASEGT. V dropped 8 bases and J dropped 4 bases, with 18 bases sitting between them. This CDR3 is built from 14 residues.

The V and J genes are TRBV18 and TRBJ1-2; TRBD1 might be the D (5 bases). This CDR3 region has 15 residues. V was shortened by 2 bases and J by 6 bases, with 16 bases between the two germline ends. Germline V lookup: CDR1 KGHSH, CDR2 LQKENI. The CDR3 bases are TGTGCCAGCTCACCAATGGCCAGGGCCGATGATGGCTACACCTTC. Translated: CASSPMARADDGYTF.

The chain links TRBV6-5 to TRBJ2-7; D perhaps matches TRBD1 (5 bases). The CDR3 runs 11 residues. The ends were cut back, 10 bases at V and 4 bases at J, with 11 bases in the middle. The V gene's germline CDR1 is MNHEY and CDR2 SVGAGI. Here the CDR3 reads CATRQQYEQYF. For the CDR3, the DNA is TGTGCCACGAGACAGCAGTACGAGCAGTACTTC.

The chain recombines TRBV18 with TRBJ2-7; 9 positions agree with TRBD1. After removal of 3 bases from V and 3 bases from J, the junction contained 9 bases not matched to a gene. This CDR3 comprises 16 residues. Germline values: CDR1 KGHSH, CDR2 LQKENI. The CDR3, as DNA: TGTGCCAGCTCACCCCCGGGACAGGGAGGCAGCTACGAGCAGTACTTC. Its translation is CASSPPGQGGSYEQYF.

This sequence joins TRBV5-6 and TRBJ1-1, with D unresolved. Trimming took off 4 bases at V and 1 base at J, with 11 bases between the two ends. CDR1 and CDR2 (germline): SGHDT, YYEEEE. The CDR3 is 14 amino acids. The CDR3 loop reads CASSPTPTNTEAFF. For the CDR3, the DNA is TGTGCCAGCAGCCCCACACCCACGAACACTGAAGCTTTCTTT.